This T cell receptor (beta chain) was documented in a study of cytomegalovirus exposure and HLA in healthy donors. A multiplex PCR was run with 60 Vbeta primers and 13 Jbeta primers. Produced via immunoSEQ multiplex PCR; TCRdb's table is partial and in-frame only. The sample has fewer than 200,000 clones, roughly 80% seen once. The length of the CDR3 is 16 residues. Unmatched junction bases numbered 13, after V lost 6 bases and J lost 5 bases. Germline assignment: CDR1 SGDLS and CDR2 YYNGEE. The genes are TRBV9 and TRBJ2-4; 8 bases align to TRBD2. The receptor's source is a woman younger than 30 in good health and CMV-seronegative. The sample consisted of PBMCs. DNA of the CDR3: TGTGCCAGCAAAGCGGGAGCCCCAAGGAGCGAAAACATTCAGTACTTC. As protein: CASKAGAPRSENIQYF.